These 5 T cell receptor beta chains were sequenced from one sample in a study of blood T cell repertoires in COVID-19. Generated by immunoSEQ multiplex PCR, the TCRdb table keeps only in-frame clones and is missing some. The sample lists about 190,000 clones, less than 90% seen once, with about 1% in the top ten. Sequencing was carried out using peripheral blood. All receptors come from a young man with acute or convalescent COVID-19.

This chain connects TRBV6-5 to TRBJ1-1, with D perhaps TRBD1 (6 bases). V lost 10 bases, J lost 3 bases, and 15 bases lay in between. The CDR3 spans 13 residues. Germline values: CDR1 MNHEY, CDR2 SVGAGI. The CDR3, as DNA: TGTGCCAACAAACCACAGGGATACACTGAAGCTTTCTTT. This codes for CANKPQGYTEAFF.

This chain joins TRBV9 and TRBJ1-2, with 7 positions matching TRBD1. The CDR3 loop spans 16 amino acids. Germline V gives CDR1 SGDLS, CDR2 YYNGEE. The J segment lost 6 bases and the V segment lost 4 bases, leaving 15 bases of the junction unmatched. This CDR3 reads CASSLNLGTAGDGYTF. CDR3 in DNA: TGTGCCAGCAGCCTCAATCTGGGGACAGCGGGGGATGGCTACACCTTC. The full variable domain, in which reference TRBV9 and TRBJ1-2 provide the parts outside the CDR3, is DSGVTQTPKHLITATGQRVTLRCSPRSGDLSVYWYQQSLDQGLQFLIQYYNGEERAKGNILERFSAQQFPDLHSELNLSSLELGDSALYFCASSLNLGTAGDGYTFGSGTRLTVV.

The chain employs TRBV11-2 and TRBJ2-7; TRBD1 agrees at 7 bases. The germline V gene encodes CDR1 SGHAT and CDR2 FQNNGV. Germline trimming cut 5 bases from V and 3 bases from J; bases unmatched to any gene: 13. The CDR3 length is 16 residues. The DNA for the CDR3 is TGTGCCAGCAGCCTCGATGGCAGGGGGTCTGTCTACGAGCAGTACTTC. As protein: CASSLDGRGSVYEQYF. Full variable domain (missing parts from reference TRBV11-2 and TRBJ2-7): EAGVAQSPRYKIIEKRQSVAFWCNPISGHATLYWYQQILGQGPKLLIQFQNNGVVDDSQLPKDRFSAERLKGVDSTLKIQPAKLEDSAVYLCASSLDGRGSVYEQYFGPGTRLTVT.

The chain is built from TRBV9 and TRBJ1-5, with no clear D. CDR3 length: 13 residues. The V end was cut by 4 bases, the J end by 5 bases, with 10 bases between. Germline assignment: CDR1 SGDLS and CDR2 YYNGEE. CDR3: CASSSLGDQPQHF. The CDR3 nucleotides are TGTGCCAGCAGCTCCTTGGGAGATCAGCCCCAGCATTTT.

This sequence joins TRBV6-5 and TRBJ1-1; D not resolved. Per germline, CDR1 MNHEY and CDR2 SVGAGI. Trimming took off 2 bases at V and 5 bases at J, with 9 bases between the two ends. The CDR3 extends over 13 amino acids. For the CDR3, the DNA is TGTGCCAGCAGTTACACGGGTAGGACTGAAGCTTTCTTT. It is translated as CASSYTGRTEAFF.